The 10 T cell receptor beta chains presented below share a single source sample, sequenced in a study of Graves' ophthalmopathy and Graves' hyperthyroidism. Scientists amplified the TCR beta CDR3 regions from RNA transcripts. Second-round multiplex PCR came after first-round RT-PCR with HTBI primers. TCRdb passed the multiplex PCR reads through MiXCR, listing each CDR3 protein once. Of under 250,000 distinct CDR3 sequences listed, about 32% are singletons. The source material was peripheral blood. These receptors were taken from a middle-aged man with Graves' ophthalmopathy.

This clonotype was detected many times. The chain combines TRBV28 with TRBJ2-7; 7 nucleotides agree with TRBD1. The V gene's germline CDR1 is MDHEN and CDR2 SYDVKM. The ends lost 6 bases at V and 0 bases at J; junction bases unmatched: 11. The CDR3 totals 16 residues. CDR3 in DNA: TGTGCCAGCAGACCAGACAGGGAATTGGACTCCTACGAGCAGTACTTC. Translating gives CASRPDRELDSYEQYF.

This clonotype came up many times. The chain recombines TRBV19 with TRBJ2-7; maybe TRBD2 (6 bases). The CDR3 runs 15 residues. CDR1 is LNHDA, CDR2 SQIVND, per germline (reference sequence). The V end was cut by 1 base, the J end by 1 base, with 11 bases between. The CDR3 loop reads CASSIAEGLSYEQYF. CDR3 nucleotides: TGTGCCAGTAGTATAGCGGAGGGACTGTCCTACGAGCAGTACTTC.

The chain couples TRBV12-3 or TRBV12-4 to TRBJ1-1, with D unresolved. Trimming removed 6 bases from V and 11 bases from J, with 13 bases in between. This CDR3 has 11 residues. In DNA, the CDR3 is TGTGCCAGCAGCCGGTCTTATGTTGCTTTCTTT. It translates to CASSRSYVAFF.

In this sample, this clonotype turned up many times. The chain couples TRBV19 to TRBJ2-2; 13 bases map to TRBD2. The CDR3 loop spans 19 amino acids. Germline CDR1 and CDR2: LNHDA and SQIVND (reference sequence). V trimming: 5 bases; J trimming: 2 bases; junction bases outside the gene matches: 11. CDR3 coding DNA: TGTGCCAGTAGTTTTCTCAGGACTAGCGGGAGAGGTAACACCGGGGAGCTGTTTTTT. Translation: CASSFLRTSGRGNTGELFF.

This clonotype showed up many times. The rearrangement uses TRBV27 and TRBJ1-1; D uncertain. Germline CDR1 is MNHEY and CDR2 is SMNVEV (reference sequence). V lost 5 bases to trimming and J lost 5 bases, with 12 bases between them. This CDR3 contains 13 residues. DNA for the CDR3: TGTGCCAGCAGTCTCACCGCGGGGACTGAAGCTTTCTTT. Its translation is CASSLTAGTEAFF.

The CDR3 DNA reads as TGCGCCAGCAGCCAACTGCCGGGACAGGGAGTGCTGTACTTC. It encodes CASSQLPGQGVLYF. The chain couples TRBV5-1 to TRBJ2-7, with TRBD1 matching over 9 bases. V lost 4 bases and J lost 12; bases outside the gene matches: 14. The length of the CDR3 is 14 residues. The germline V gene encodes CDR1 SGHRS and CDR2 YFSETQ.

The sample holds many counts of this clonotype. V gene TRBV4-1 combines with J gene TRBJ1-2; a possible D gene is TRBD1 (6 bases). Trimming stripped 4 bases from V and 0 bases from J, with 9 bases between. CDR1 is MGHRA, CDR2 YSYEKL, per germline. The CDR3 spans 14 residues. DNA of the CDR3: TGCGCCAGCAGCCCCGGGGGGCCTAACTATGGCTACACCTTC. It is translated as CASSPGGPNYGYTF.

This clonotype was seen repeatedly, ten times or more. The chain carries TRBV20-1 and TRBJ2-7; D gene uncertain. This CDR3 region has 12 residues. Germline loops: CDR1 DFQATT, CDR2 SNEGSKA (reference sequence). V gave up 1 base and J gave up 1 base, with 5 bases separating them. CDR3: CSARARSYEQYF. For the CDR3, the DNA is TGCAGTGCTAGAGCTAGGTCCTACGAGCAGTACTTC.

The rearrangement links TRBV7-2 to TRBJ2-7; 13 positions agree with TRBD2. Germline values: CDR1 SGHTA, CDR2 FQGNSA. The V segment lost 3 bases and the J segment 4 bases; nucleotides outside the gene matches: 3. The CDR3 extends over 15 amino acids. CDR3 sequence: CASSLGTSGKYEQYF. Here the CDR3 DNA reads TGTGCCAGCAGCTTGGGGACTAGCGGGAAGTACGAGCAGTACTTC.

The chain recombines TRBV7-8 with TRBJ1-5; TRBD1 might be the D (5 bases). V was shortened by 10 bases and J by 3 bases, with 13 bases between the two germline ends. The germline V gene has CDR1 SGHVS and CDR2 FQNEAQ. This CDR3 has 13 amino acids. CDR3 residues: CATNQGSNQPQHF. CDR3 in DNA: TGTGCCACCAACCAGGGATCCAATCAGCCCCAGCATTTT. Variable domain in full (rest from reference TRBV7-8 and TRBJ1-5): GAGVSQSPRYKVAKRGQDVALRCDPISGHVSLFWYQQALGQGPEFLTYFQNEAQLDKSGLPSDRFFAERPEGSVSTLKIQRTQQEDSAVYLCATNQGSNQPQHFGDGTRLSIL.